The T cell receptor beta chain under discussion was sequenced for a study of Tregs in tolerant kidney transplant recipients. Per the germline V gene, CDR1 is SGHTA and CDR2 is FQGNSA. The CDR3 totals 14 residues. Trimming took 1 base from V and 7 from J, leaving 11 bases between them. Points from the study as a whole: The small number of patients limits these findings pending further validation. Biological reproducibility was not directly addressed in this study.

Assay used: immunoSEQ multiplex PCR; TCRdb lists only in-frame clones, some missing. Here the sample spans under 90,000 clones, over 75% being singletons. Note on this clone: Its cognate antigen is unknown.

The nonmyeloablative bone marrow transplants came from related graft donors, with transient mixed chimerism. The source material was CD4+ T cells from blood (PBMCs), sampled 24 months after the transplant. The rearrangement uses TRBV7-2 and TRBJ2-1; weak D call: TRBD1 (6 bases). The receptor comes from a human patient who received a combined kidney and bone marrow transplant. The graft donor may be the source of some T cells. This CDR3 reads CASSLEQGKNEQFF. The CDR3 DNA follows: TGTGCCAGCAGCTTAGAACAGGGTAAAAATGAGCAGTTCTTC.